These T cell receptor beta chains were read from a single sample in a study of blood T cell repertoires in COVID-19. TCRdb's table, derived via immunoSEQ multiplex PCR, lists solely in-frame clones and lacks some. In the table there are tens of thousands of clones, under 90% of which are singletons. Sequencing was done on a sample of peripheral blood. These receptors were taken from a man at least 80 years old with acute or convalescent COVID-19. Each CDR3 is given with its conserved first and last residue. The order of the fields is V gene, J gene, D gene, clone size, CDR3 DNA, CDR3 protein. A D gene is named only where the DNA matches it firmly. Rows may omit the clone size; those that give it use once, few, many or a size class.

TRBV18	TRBJ2-4	NA	NA	TGTGCCAGCTCACCAGAGGGAAACATTCAGTACTTC	CASSPEGNIQYF
TRBV11-2	TRBJ1-3	TRBD1	NA	TGTGCCAGCAGCCTTCAGGGGGCAAATGGAAACACCATATATTTT	CASSLQGANGNTIYF
TRBV18	TRBJ2-2	NA	NA	TGTGCCAGCTCACCATTGGGACACGGGGAGCTGTTTTTT	CASSPLGHGELFF
TRBV25-1	TRBJ1-2	NA	NA	TGTGCCAGCAGTGAAGCGCTATATGGCTACACCTTC	CASSEALYGYTF
TRBV7-9	TRBJ1-5	NA	once	TGTGCCAGCAGCTCGGCCGGGTATAGCAATCAGCCCCAGCATTTT	CASSSAGYSNQPQHF
TRBV5-1	TRBJ2-2	TRBD1	NA	TGCGCCAGCAGCCCGCGCATCACATTGTGGGGACAGGGTTTCGGGGAGCTGTTTTTT	CASSPRITLWGQGFGELFF
TRBV11-2	TRBJ2-2	TRBD1	NA	TGTGCCAGCAGTCCGGGACAGGGCCCGGGGGGGGAGCTGTTTTTT	CASSPGQGPGGELFF
TRBV5-5	TRBJ1-1	NA	NA	TGTGCCAGCAGCTTGCCGTCCACTGAAGCTTTCTTT	CASSLPSTEAFF
TRBV18	TRBJ1-1	NA	NA	TGTGCCAGCTCACCAGTCAGGGCGAACACTGAAGCTTTCTTT	CASSPVRANTEAFF
TRBV18	TRBJ2-4	TRBD2	NA	TGTGCCAGCTCACCTAGCGGGAGGCAAAACATTCAGTACTTC	CASSPSGRQNIQYF
TRBV14	TRBJ2-1	NA	few	TGTGCCAGCAGCCAACTCGGGGGGCCGGAGTACAATGAGCAGTTCTTC	CASSQLGGPEYNEQFF
TRBV5-5	TRBJ2-2	TRBD1	NA	TGTGCCAGCAGGCCTCAGGGGGCAAGGGCCGGGGAGCTGTTTTTT	CASRPQGARAGELFF
TRBV28	TRBJ2-7	NA	once	TGTGCCAGCAGCCTAGGGAGAGCGTGGGAGCAGTACTTC	CASSLGRAWEQYF
TRBV27	TRBJ2-7	NA	NA	TGTGCCAGCAGTTCGGGGACACACTACGAGCAGTACTTC	CASSSGTHYEQYF
TRBV2	TRBJ1-2	NA	NA	TGTGCCAGCAGTGAAGACAGGGAGCAGGGCTACACCTTC	CASSEDREQGYTF
TRBV12-3/TRBV12-4	TRBJ2-7	NA	NA	TGTGCCAGCAGTCCCTCAGTGGAGCAGTACTTC	CASSPSVEQYF
TRBV7-2	TRBJ2-3	TRBD2	NA	TGTGCCAGCAGCTTAGTTCCCGGACTTTTAGCGGGAGATACGCAGTATTTT	CASSLVPGLLAGDTQYF
TRBV5-6	TRBJ2-7	TRBD1	NA	TGTGCCAGCAGAACTTCCCTTCCGGGACAGGGGGCGATGGGGCGGCAGTACTTC	CASRTSLPGQGAMGRQYF
TRBV5-1	TRBJ1-2	NA	NA	TGCGCCAGCAGCCCGGGACTTAACTATGGCTACACCTTC	CASSPGLNYGYTF
TRBV2	TRBJ1-5	NA	NA	TGTGCCAGCAGTCACTCGGGACAACTCTATAGCAATCAGCCCCAGCATTTT	CASSHSGQLYSNQPQHF
TRBV5-1	TRBJ1-3	NA	NA	TGCGCCAGCAGTCCGGACACGGACTCTGGAAACACCATATATTTT	CASSPDTDSGNTIYF
TRBV27	TRBJ2-1	TRBD1	NA	TGTGCCAGCAGTATCCCCAGGGGGCAGGGCTCCTACAATGAGCAGTTCTTC	CASSIPRGQGSYNEQFF
TRBV29-1	TRBJ2-7	NA	NA	TGCAGCGTTGACCCTACTACAGGGAACTACGAGCAGTACTTC	CSVDPTTGNYEQYF
TRBV7-9	TRBJ1-1	NA	NA	TGTGCCAGCAGCTCACAAGTGAACACTGAAGCTTTCTTT	CASSSQVNTEAFF
TRBV20-1	TRBJ1-3	NA	NA	TGCAGTGCTAGTTCGAGCCTACAGGGTTCTGGAAACACCATATATTTT	CSASSSLQGSGNTIYF
TRBV19	TRBJ2-1	TRBD2	NA	TGTGCCAGTAGTATCTTCGGCACTAGCGGGAGCGCGGGGCAGTTCTTC	CASSIFGTSGSAGQFF
TRBV7-8	TRBJ2-1	TRBD2	NA	TGTGCCAGCAGCTTAGTTCGGACTAGCGGGAGTCTTCGAGGTTATGAGCAGTTCTTC	CASSLVRTSGSLRGYEQFF
TRBV19	TRBJ1-4	NA	NA	TGTGCCAGTAGTATCCTACAAAGTAGGCGGAATGAAAAACTGTTTTTT	CASSILQSRRNEKLFF
TRBV18	TRBJ2-1	TRBD1	NA	TGTGCCAGCTCACCGGGACAGAACAATGAGCAGTTCTTC	CASSPGQNNEQFF
TRBV3-1/TRBV3-2	TRBJ1-4	NA	NA	TGTGCCAGCAGCCAAGACGTTGACCCCCCCGGGAAACTGTTTTTT	CASSQDVDPPGKLFF
TRBV27	TRBJ2-7	NA	NA	TGTGCCAGCAGTCAACAGGCGCTTAGCTCCTACGAGCAGTACTTC	CASSQQALSSYEQYF
TRBV6-5	TRBJ2-7	TRBD2	NA	TGTGCCAGCAGGCCGGGACTAGCAAACGACGAGCAGTACTTC	CASRPGLANDEQYF
TRBV5-1	TRBJ1-1	NA	NA	TGCGCCAGCAGCAGTCCGGGACTCGCAAACACTGAAGCTTTCTTT	CASSSPGLANTEAFF